Below are 16 T cell receptor beta chains sequenced from a single sample in a study of cytomegalovirus exposure and HLA in healthy donors. Libraries were prepared by immunoSEQ multiplex PCR; TCRdb keeps only in-frame clonotypes and omits some of them. The data show 78,000 or so clones, over 90% seen once. Source material: PBMCs. Receptors were obtained from a woman aged 18-29 years in good health and CMV-seropositive.

This chain joins TRBV2 and TRBJ1-5; 11 bases are shared with TRBD1. The CDR3 contains 15 residues. Germline V gene lookup returns CDR1 SNHLY and CDR2 FYNNEI. The junction had 5 bases not matched to a gene; V was cut back by 4 bases and J by 6 bases. The CDR3 here is CASSAFGTGGQPQHF. The CDR3 coding sequence is TGTGCCAGCAGTGCCTTCGGGACAGGGGGTCAGCCCCAGCATTTT.

This clone has just a few counts. The chain links TRBV6-5 to TRBJ2-5, with 7 bases identical to TRBD2. V lost 8 bases and J lost 4; bases outside the gene matches: 7. In germline, CDR1 is MNHEY, CDR2 SVGAGI. There are 13 residues in the CDR3. This CDR3 reads CASSGRVIETQYF. The CDR3 DNA reads TGTGCCAGCTCTGGGAGGGTTATAGAGACCCAGTACTTC.

The CDR3 DNA reads as TGCGCCAGCAGCTTGGGCCCGGGGTCAGGAAACACCATATATTTT. This encodes CASSLGPGSGNTIYF. The chain uses TRBV5-1 and TRBJ1-3; D remains ambiguous. The CDR3 has 15 amino acids. Trimming stripped 0 bases from V and 4 bases from J, with 11 bases between. Germline CDR1 SGHRS, CDR2 YFSETQ.

The CDR3 loop reads CASSYRDRRTEAFF. The DNA of the CDR3 is TGTGCCAGCAGTTATAGGGACAGGAGAACTGAAGCTTTCTTT. This rearrangement joins TRBV6-5 to TRBJ1-1; 8 bases are a match to TRBD1. The length of the CDR3 is 14 residues. V trimming: 3 bases; J trimming: 5 bases; junction bases outside the gene matches: 5. From germline, CDR1 is MNHEY and CDR2 SVGAGI.

The chain couples TRBV5-1 to TRBJ2-3; the match to TRBD2 covers 15 bases. CDR3 length: 18 amino acids. In germline, CDR1 is SGHRS, CDR2 YFSETQ. V lost 0 bases, J lost 5 bases, and 7 bases stayed unmatched. The CDR3 sequence is CASSLGWTSGGAGDTQYF. For the CDR3, the DNA is TGCGCCAGCAGCTTGGGATGGACTAGCGGGGGGGCTGGAGATACGCAGTATTTT.

This chain links TRBV4-1 with TRBJ2-1; no firm D call. The ends were cut back, 3 bases at V and 5 bases at J, with 11 bases in the middle. Germline CDR1 reads MGHRA; CDR2 reads YSYEKL. CDR3 length equals 14 residues. CDR3 nucleotide sequence: TGCGCCAGCAGCCATACCACTGGGCACAATGAGCAGTTCTTC. This translates into CASSHTTGHNEQFF.

The CDR3 is CASGLGAGEVDTQYF. CDR3 in DNA: TGTGCCAGCGGTCTGGGGGCGGGGGAAGTAGATACGCAGTATTTT. The chain has TRBV9 and TRBJ2-3; a weak D match, TRBD2 (7 bases). Germline V gene data show CDR1 as SGDLS and CDR2 as YYNGEE. Trimming pared 7 bases from V and 5 bases from J, leaving 20 bases between. The length of the CDR3 is 15 residues.

This chain connects TRBV19 to TRBJ1-5, with D perhaps TRBD1 (6 bases). The CDR3 has 14 amino acids. The germline gives CDR1 LNHDA, CDR2 SQIVND (reference sequence). Trimming cost V 4 bases and J 0 bases, with 7 bases left between them. The CDR3: CASSRQDSNQPQHF. The CDR3 DNA follows: TGTGCCAGTAGTAGACAGGATAGCAATCAGCCCCAGCATTTT.

The chain recombines TRBV5-1 with TRBJ1-6, with 9 bases that match TRBD1. Per germline, CDR1 SGHRS and CDR2 YFSETQ. Trimming removed 5 bases from V and 8 bases from J; junction bases left unmatched: 2. The CDR3 totals 13 residues. In DNA, the CDR3 is TGCGCCAGCAGGGACAGGGGCGATTCACCCCTCCACTTT. Translating gives CASRDRGDSPLHF. Supplemented by reference TRBV5-1 and TRBJ1-6, the full variable domain reads KAGVTQTPRYLIKTRGQQVTLSCSPISGHRSVSWYQQTPGQGLQFLFEYFSETQRNKGNFPGRFSGRQFSNSRSEMNVSTLELGDSALYLCASRDRGDSPLHFGNGTRLTVT.

The chain joins TRBV27 to TRBJ1-1; 11 nucleotides match TRBD1. Trimming took 5 bases from V and 2 from J; bases not matched to a gene: 7. Germline V lookup: CDR1 MNHEY, CDR2 SMNVEV (reference sequence). The CDR3 has 16 amino acids. CDR3 nucleotides: TGTGCCAGCAGTCCCGCGGACAGGGGGCTCAACACTGAAGCTTTCTTT. It codes for CASSPADRGLNTEAFF.

The chain combines TRBV28 with TRBJ2-3; 14 nucleotides match TRBD2. Germline CDR1 MDHEN, CDR2 SYDVKM. This CDR3 is built from 17 residues. V lost 5 bases, J lost 6 bases, and 10 bases stayed unmatched. CDR3 nucleotide sequence: TGTGCCAGCAGTCGACTGACTAGCGGGAGGGCGGGGGATACGCAGTATTTT. Protein product: CASSRLTSGRAGDTQYF.

The chain joins TRBV30 to TRBJ2-7; 10 nucleotides line up with TRBD2. The V gene's germline CDR1 is GTSNPN and CDR2 SVGIG (reference sequence). The V gene end was trimmed by 3 bases and the J gene end by 4 bases; junction bases not matched to a gene: 6. The CDR3 has 14 residues. The CDR3 here is CAWSAGTSEYEQYF. The CDR3 DNA is TGTGCCTGGAGCGCCGGGACTAGCGAGTACGAGCAGTACTTC.

DNA of the CDR3: TGTGCCAGCAGCAAAGCGGGCGCATCAGCCTACAATGAGCAGTTCTTC. This encodes CASSKAGASAYNEQFF. The chain links TRBV21-1 to TRBJ2-1; no DNA check was done on the table's D call, TRBD1. TRBV21-1 is listed as a pseudogene. The CDR3 extends over 16 amino acids.

V gene TRBV6-1 combines with J gene TRBJ2-7; TRBD2 matches at 7 bases. The CDR3 has 13 amino acids. CDR1 is MNHNS, CDR2 SASEGT, per germline. Germline trimming cut 6 bases from V and 1 base from J; bases unmatched to any gene: 3. This CDR3 is CASRKAGSYEQYF. For the CDR3, the DNA is TGTGCCAGCAGGAAAGCGGGGTCCTACGAGCAGTACTTC.

There are a few counts of this clone. The V and J genes are TRBV7-7 and TRBJ1-6; D possibly corresponds to TRBD1 (6 bases). CDR3 length: 14 residues. Germline CDR1 SSHAT, CDR2 FNYEAQ (reference sequence). The CDR3 region is CASLQGLYNSPLHF. CDR3 nucleotide sequence: TGTGCTAGCTTACAGGGTCTCTATAATTCACCCCTCCACTTT.

The chain recombines TRBV4-1 with TRBJ1-3; D is perhaps TRBD1 (5 bases). Trimming removed 0 bases from V and 3 bases from J, with 9 bases in between. The CDR3 sequence is 15 residues long. In germline, CDR1 is MGHRA, CDR2 YSYEKL. CDR3 sequence (DNA): TGCGCCAGCAGCCAAGACGGAGACAGTGGAAACACCATATATTTT. It encodes CASSQDGDSGNTIYF.